Below, 3 T cell receptor beta chains from the same sample are listed, as sequenced in a study of T-cell memory formation after mild COVID-19 (dated by TCRdb to the early 2020s). The library was made by 5' RACE. Sequencing was carried out with an Illumina NovaSeq 6000. Clones were called with MiXCR by TCRdb after fastp trimmed the public reads at Q25, and only in-frame beta chains were retained. Rows are combined by CDR3 protein, so each entry shows the most common genes and DNA. This sample lists about 560,000 distinct CDR3 sequences; roughly 17% were detected once. The top ten clones comprise around 11% of the sample. What was sequenced was PBMCs or a T cell subset sorted from them (not recorded which). The source is an adult woman who had mild COVID-19 (a few samples of this study predate the infection). The sample titles of this study are shuffled in the database, so cell type and time point are left out; the donor was told from shared clones.

This clonotype was recorded a few times. The chain links TRBV11-2 to TRBJ1-1; D is perhaps TRBD1 (6 bases). The CDR3 runs 14 residues. Germline V CDR1 and CDR2: SGHAT, FQNNGV. V gave up 0 bases and J gave up 11 bases, with 16 bases separating them. The CDR3 loop is CASSLETGLFGAFF. The CDR3 region has the DNA TGTGCCAGCAGCTTAGAGACAGGACTCTTCGGTGCTTTCTTT. Using reference TRBV11-2 and TRBJ1-1 for the parts outside the CDR3, the full variable domain is EAGVAQSPRYKIIEKRQSVAFWCNPISGHATLYWYQQILGQGPKLLIQFQNNGVVDDSQLPKDRFSAERLKGVDSTLKIQPAKLEDSAVYLCASSLETGLFGAFFGQGTRLTVV.

This clonotype was counted only a few times. The rearrangement joins TRBV9 to TRBJ2-1, with D perhaps TRBD2 (6 bases). This CDR3 is 14 amino acids long. Germline V gene sequence: CDR1 SGDLS, CDR2 YYNGEE. Trimming removed 0 bases at V and 5 bases at J, with 9 bases between. CDR3 in amino acids: CASSVGGTDNEQFF. CDR3 nucleotides: TGTGCCAGCAGCGTAGGTGGGACTGACAATGAGCAGTTCTTC.

This clonotype was seen a few times. CDR3: CATCRGMSSYNEQFF. The CDR3 coding sequence is TGTGCCACCTGTCGGGGGATGAGCTCCTACAATGAGCAGTTCTTC. V usage is TRBV15 and J usage is TRBJ2-1; a weak D match, TRBD2 (6 bases). This CDR3 spans 15 amino acids. The germline gives CDR1 LNHNV, CDR2 YYDKDF (reference sequence). Trimming removed 8 bases from V and 0 bases from J, with 14 bases in between. Filled out from reference TRBV15 and TRBJ2-1, the complete variable domain reads DAMVIQNPRYQVTQFGKPVTLSCSQTLNHNVMYWYQQKSSQAPKLLFHYYDKDFNNEADTPDNFQSRRPNTSFCFLDIRSPGLGDTAMYLCATCRGMSSYNEQFFGPGTRLTVL.